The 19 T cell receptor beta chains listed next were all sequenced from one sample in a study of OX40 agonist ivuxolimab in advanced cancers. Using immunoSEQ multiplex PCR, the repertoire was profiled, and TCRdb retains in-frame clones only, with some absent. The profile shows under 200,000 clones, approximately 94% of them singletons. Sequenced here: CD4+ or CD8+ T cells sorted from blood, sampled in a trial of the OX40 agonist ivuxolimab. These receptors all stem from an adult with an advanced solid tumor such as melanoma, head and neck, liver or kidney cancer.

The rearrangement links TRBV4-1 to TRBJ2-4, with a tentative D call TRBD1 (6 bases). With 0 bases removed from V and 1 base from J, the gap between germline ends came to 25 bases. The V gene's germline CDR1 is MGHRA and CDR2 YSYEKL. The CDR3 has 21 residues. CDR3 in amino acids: CASSQDPEVHPGAIAKNIQYF. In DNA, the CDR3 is TGCGCCAGCAGCCAAGATCCCGAAGTGCATCCAGGGGCCATCGCCAAAAACATTCAGTACTTC.

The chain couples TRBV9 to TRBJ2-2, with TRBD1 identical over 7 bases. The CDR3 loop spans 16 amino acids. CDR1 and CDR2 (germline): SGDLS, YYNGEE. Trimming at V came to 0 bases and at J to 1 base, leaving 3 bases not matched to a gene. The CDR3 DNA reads TGTGCCAGCAGCGTAGCGGCAGGGGGGAACACCGGGGAGCTGTTTTTT. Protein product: CASSVAAGGNTGELFF.

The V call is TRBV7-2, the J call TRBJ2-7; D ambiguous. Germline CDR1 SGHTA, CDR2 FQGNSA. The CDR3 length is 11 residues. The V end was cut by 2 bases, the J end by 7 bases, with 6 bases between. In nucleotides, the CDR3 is TGTGCCAGCAGCTTATTTGGTGAGCAGTACTTC. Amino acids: CASSLFGEQYF.

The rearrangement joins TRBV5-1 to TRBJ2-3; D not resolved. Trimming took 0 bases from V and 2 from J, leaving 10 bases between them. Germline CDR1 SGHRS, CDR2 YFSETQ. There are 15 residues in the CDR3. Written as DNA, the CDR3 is TGCGCCAGCAGCTTGGGCCAGATCTCCACAGATACGCAGTATTTT. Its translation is CASSLGQISTDTQYF.

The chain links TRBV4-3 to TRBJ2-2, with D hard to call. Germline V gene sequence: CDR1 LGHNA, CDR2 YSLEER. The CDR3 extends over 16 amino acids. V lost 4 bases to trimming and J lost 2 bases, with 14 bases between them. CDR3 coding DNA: TGCGCCAGCAGCCCAGAGGCACTAATTAACACCGGGGAGCTGTTTTTT. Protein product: CASSPEALINTGELFF.

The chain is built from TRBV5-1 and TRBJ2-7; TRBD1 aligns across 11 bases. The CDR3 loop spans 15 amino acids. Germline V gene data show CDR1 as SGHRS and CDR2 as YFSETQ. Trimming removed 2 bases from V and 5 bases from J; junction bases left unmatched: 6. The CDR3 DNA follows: TGCGCCAGCAGCTTTTTCGGACAGGGGGCAAACGAGCAGTACTTC. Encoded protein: CASSFFGQGANEQYF.

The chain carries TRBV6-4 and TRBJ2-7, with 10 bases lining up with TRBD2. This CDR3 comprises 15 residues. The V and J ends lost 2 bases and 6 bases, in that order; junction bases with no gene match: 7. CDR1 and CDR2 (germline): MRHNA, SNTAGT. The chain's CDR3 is CASSDQLAGKSEQYF. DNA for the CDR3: TGTGCCAGCAGTGACCAACTAGCGGGGAAAAGCGAGCAGTACTTC.

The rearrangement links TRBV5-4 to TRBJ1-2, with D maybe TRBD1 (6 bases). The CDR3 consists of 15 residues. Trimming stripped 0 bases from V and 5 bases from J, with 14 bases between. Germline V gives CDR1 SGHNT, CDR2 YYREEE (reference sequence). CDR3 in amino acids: CASSLASDGTYGYTF. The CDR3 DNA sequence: TGTGCCAGCAGCTTGGCCTCGGACGGGACATATGGCTACACCTTC.

The CDR3 bases are TGTGCCAGTAGCACAGGGGGGGCTAGGGGCTACACCTTC. Protein: CASSTGGARGYTF. The J gene is TRBJ1-2, the V gene TRBV19, with 8 nucleotides matching TRBD1. J was trimmed by 8 bases and V by 6 bases; bases with no gene match: 8. CDR1 is LNHDA and CDR2 is SQIVND in the germline V gene (reference sequence). The CDR3 is 13 residues long.

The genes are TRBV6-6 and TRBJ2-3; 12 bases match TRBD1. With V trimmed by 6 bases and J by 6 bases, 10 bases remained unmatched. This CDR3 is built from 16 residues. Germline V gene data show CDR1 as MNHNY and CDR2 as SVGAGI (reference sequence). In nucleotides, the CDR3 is TGTGCCAGCAGCCCGGGACAGGGGGCCCTTGGGGATACGCAGTATTTT. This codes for CASSPGQGALGDTQYF.

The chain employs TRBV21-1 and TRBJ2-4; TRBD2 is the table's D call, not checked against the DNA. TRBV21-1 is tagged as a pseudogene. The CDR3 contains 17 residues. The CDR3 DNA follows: TGTGCCAGCAGCAAAGACGCGAGGGACGGGAGCAAAAACATTCAGTACTTC. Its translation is CASSKDARDGSKNIQYF.

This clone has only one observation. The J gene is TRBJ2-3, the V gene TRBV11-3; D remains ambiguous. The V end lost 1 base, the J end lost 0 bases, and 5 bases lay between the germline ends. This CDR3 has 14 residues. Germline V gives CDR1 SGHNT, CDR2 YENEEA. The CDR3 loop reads CASSLGPSTDTQYF. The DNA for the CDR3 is TGTGCCAGCAGCTTAGGACCCAGCACAGATACGCAGTATTTT.

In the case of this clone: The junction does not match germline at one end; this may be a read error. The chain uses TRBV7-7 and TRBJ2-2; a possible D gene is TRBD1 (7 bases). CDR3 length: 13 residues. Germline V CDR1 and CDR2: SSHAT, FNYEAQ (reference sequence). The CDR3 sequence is CASSSGGIGELFF. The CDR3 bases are TGTGCTAGCAGTTCAGGGGGGATCGGGGAGCTGTTTTTT. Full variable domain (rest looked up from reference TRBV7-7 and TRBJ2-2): GAGVSQSPRYKVTKRGQDVTLRCDPISSHATLYWYQQALGQGPEFLTYFNYEAQPDKSGLPSDRFSAERPEGSISTLTIQRTEQRDSAMYRCASSSGGIGELFFGEGSRLTVL.

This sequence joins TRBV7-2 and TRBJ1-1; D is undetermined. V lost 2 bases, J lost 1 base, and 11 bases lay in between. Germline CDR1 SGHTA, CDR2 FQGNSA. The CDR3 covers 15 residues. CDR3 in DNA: TGTGCCAGCAGCTTACAGCCGGCTGGGAACACTGAAGCTTTCTTT. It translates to CASSLQPAGNTEAFF.

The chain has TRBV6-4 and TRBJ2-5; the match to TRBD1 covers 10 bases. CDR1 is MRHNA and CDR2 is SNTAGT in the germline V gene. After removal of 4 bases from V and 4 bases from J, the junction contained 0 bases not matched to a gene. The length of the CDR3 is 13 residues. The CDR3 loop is CASSGDRGETQYF. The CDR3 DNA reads TGTGCCAGCAGTGGGGACAGGGGAGAGACCCAGTACTTC.

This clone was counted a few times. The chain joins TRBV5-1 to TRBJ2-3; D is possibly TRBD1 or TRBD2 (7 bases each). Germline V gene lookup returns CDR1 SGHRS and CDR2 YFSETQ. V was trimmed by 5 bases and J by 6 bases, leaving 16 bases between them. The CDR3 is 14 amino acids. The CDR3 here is CASRWQGEGDTQYF. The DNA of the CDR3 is TGCGCCAGCAGGTGGCAGGGGGAGGGTGATACGCAGTATTTT.

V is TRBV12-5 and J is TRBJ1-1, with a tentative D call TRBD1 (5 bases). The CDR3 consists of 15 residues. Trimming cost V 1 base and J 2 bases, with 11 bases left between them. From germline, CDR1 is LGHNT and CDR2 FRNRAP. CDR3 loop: CASGLALGGNTEAFF. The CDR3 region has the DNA TGTGCTAGTGGTTTGGCCCTCGGGGGTAACACTGAAGCTTTCTTT.

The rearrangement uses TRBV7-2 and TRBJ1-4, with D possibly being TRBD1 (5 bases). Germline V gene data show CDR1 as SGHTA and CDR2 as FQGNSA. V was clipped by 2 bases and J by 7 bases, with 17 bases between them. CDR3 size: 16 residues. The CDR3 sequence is CASSLSFGQGSEKLFF. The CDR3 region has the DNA TGTGCCAGCAGCTTAAGTTTCGGTCAGGGAAGTGAAAAACTGTTTTTT.

The CDR3 DNA sequence: TGTGCCAGCAGTTACTCGGCCAATTCACCCCTCCACTTT. It translates to CASSYSANSPLHF. V gene TRBV6-5 combines with J gene TRBJ1-6, with no clear D. The CDR3 consists of 13 residues. Germline V gene sequence: CDR1 MNHEY, CDR2 SVGAGI. V was pared by 0 bases and J by 7 bases, with 4 bases between.